The T cell receptor beta chain described here comes from a study of blood T cell repertoires in COVID-19. About the research overall: Donors in the United States, Italy and Spain gave samples during acute or convalescent COVID-19. Sources were T cells, B-cell-depleted T cells, or PBMCs; the material itself was cDNA or gDNA.

The V gene lost 6 bases and the J gene lost 3 bases, with 15 bases spanning the gap. This CDR3 spans 15 amino acids. Per the germline V gene, CDR1 is LNHDA and CDR2 is SQIVND (reference sequence). Study processing details: Amplification of reference gene primers was used by the study to estimate nucleated cell counts. TCRdb's table, derived via immunoSEQ multiplex PCR, lists solely in-frame clones and lacks some. V and J calls and clone size are those listed in that table; D and trimming were worked out from the DNA. The table has 95,000 to 150,000 clones, about 83% seen once. The sample comprised peripheral blood. The chain combines TRBV19 with TRBJ1-5; D possibly corresponds to TRBD1 (6 bases). This sequence was found in a man older than 75 with active or convalescent COVID-19. CDR3 region: CASRDGGPDNQPQHF. CDR3 nucleotides: TGTGCCAGTAGGGACGGGGGGCCGGACAATCAGCCCCAGCATTTT. The full variable domain, in which reference TRBV19 and TRBJ1-5 provide the parts outside the CDR3, is DGGITQSPKYLFRKEGQNVTLSCEQNLNHDAMYWYRQDPGQGLRLIYYSQIVNDFQKGDIAEGYSVSREKKESFPLTVTSAQKNPTAFYLCASRDGGPDNQPQHFGDGTRLSIL.